The source of this TCR beta chain is a study of technical replicates of blood from a handful of donors. The V gene end was trimmed by 4 bases and the J gene end by 4 bases; junction bases not matched to a gene: 5. The length of the CDR3 is 16 residues. Germline assignment: CDR1 SGHNT and CDR2 YYREEE (reference sequence). Data came from immunoSEQ multiplex PCR; TCRdb stores just in-frame clones and leaves some out. The sample carries more than 65,000 clones, roughly 95% recorded once. Specimen: T cells isolated from PBMCs. The receptor was isolated from a human donor in good health. The rearrangement links TRBV5-4 to TRBJ2-3, with 14 positions matching TRBD2. The CDR3 loop is CASSPTSGRGADTQYF. The DNA of the CDR3 is TGTGCCAGCAGCCCGACTAGCGGGAGGGGTGCAGATACGCAGTATTTT.